This T cell receptor beta chain was observed in a study of long-term antiretroviral therapy in people with HIV. Germline CDR1 and CDR2: SNHLY and FYNNEI. V lost 5 bases and J 6 bases, leaving 14 bases between the germline ends. The CDR3 runs 14 residues. The sample holds a few counts of this clone. Researchers ran immunoSEQ v3.0 at survey level. Data came from immunoSEQ multiplex PCR; TCRdb stores just in-frame clones and leaves some out. The sample lists around 26,000 clones; less than 80% were seen once. The chain uses TRBV2 and TRBJ1-5; perhaps TRBD1 as D (5 bases). Material: unsorted PBMCs, obtained 1.1 years before starting antiretroviral therapy. The sequence was collected from a middle-aged woman with HIV. CDR3: CASSQLTVAQPQHF. The CDR3 DNA follows: TGTGCCAGCAGTCAACTGACAGTAGCTCAGCCCCAGCATTTT.